This note documents a single T cell receptor beta chain sequence. The CDR3 covers 14 residues. Germline assignment: CDR1 MNHEY and CDR2 SMNVEV (reference sequence). V was pared by 4 bases and J by 8 bases, with 4 bases of the junction left unmatched. This specimen comes from a study of T cell changes during pregnancy in multiple sclerosis. The protocol was immunoSEQ multiplex PCR, while the TCRdb copy is restricted to in-frame clones and leaves out a portion. The sample lists tens of thousands of clones, almost 97% occurring once. The chain employs TRBV27 and TRBJ2-1; 11 nucleotides align to TRBD2. The material sequenced was CD8+ T cells from peripheral blood mononuclear cells, taken after pregnancy. The receptor was derived from a female donor with multiple sclerosis, enrolled in a pregnancy study. CDR3 amino acids: CASSYMTSGDEQFF. The CDR3 DNA reads as TGTGCCAGCAGTTACATGACTAGCGGGGATGAGCAGTTCTTC.